This T cell receptor beta chain was observed in a study of post-analysis software for immune sequencing data. Study-wide findings and caveats: Those with multiple sclerosis, the patient group, showed significantly lower normalized Chao1 diversity than controls. Patients had higher frequencies than controls of about five TRBV segments, including TRBV5-6, TRBV5-1 and TRBV20-1.

The CDR3 spans 14 residues. Per the germline V gene, CDR1 is SGHTA and CDR2 is FQGNSA. The J segment lost 3 bases and the V segment lost 5 bases, leaving 3 bases of the junction unmatched. Prepared libraries of TCR beta cDNA carried unique molecular identifiers. T cells numbering roughly 1 to 10 million yielded a few hundred thousand cDNA molecules. TCRdb re-called the PCR reads through MiXCR, storing one row per CDR3 protein. Of hundreds of thousands of distinct CDR3 sequences listed, over 45% were seen once; the top ten hold around 11%. Worth noting for this clonotype: As yet, its antigen is unknown.

The source of this sequence is a girl aged 2-10 years with multiple sclerosis. The V call is TRBV7-2, the J call TRBJ2-7; 11 nucleotides match TRBD2. The sequenced sample was blood. The CDR3 is CASSQTSGDYEQYF. The CDR3 nucleotides are TGTGCCAGCAGCCAGACTAGCGGGGACTACGAGCAGTACTTC.